One sample yielded the 13 T cell receptor beta chains listed below, sequenced in a study of T cell changes during pregnancy in multiple sclerosis. The assay was immunoSEQ multiplex PCR, and TCRdb's table has in-frame clones only and misses some. The table shows about 39,000 clones, with 94% occurring only once. Here the sequenced sample was CD4+ T cells from peripheral blood mononuclear cells, taken after pregnancy. These receptors all stem from a female donor with multiple sclerosis, enrolled in a pregnancy study.

The chain links TRBV16 to TRBJ1-1; no firm D call. Per the germline V gene, CDR1 is KGHSY and CDR2 is FQNENV. Trimming removed 2 bases at V and 7 bases at J, with 20 bases between. The CDR3 runs to 16 residues. The CDR3 region is CASSQTSNGINREAFF. DNA of the CDR3: TGTGCCAGCAGCCAAACCTCAAACGGGATAAACCGTGAAGCTTTCTTT.

The chain joins TRBV18 to TRBJ1-3; D perhaps matches TRBD1 (5 bases). The CDR3 is made up of 16 amino acids. V dropped 3 bases and J dropped 0 bases, with 12 bases sitting between them. Germline CDR1 KGHSH, CDR2 LQKENI. The CDR3 region is CASSPITTASGNTIYF. The CDR3 coding sequence is TGTGCCAGCTCACCGATCACGACAGCCTCTGGAAACACCATATATTTT.

This chain links TRBV4-1 with TRBJ2-7; D might be TRBD1 (6 bases). V lost 0 bases and J lost 0, with 15 bases in between. The CDR3 has 17 residues. Germline CDR1 MGHRA, CDR2 YSYEKL. The CDR3: CASSQEASGHFSYEQYF. The DNA for the CDR3 is TGCGCCAGCAGCCAAGAGGCTTCGGGACACTTCTCCTACGAGCAGTACTTC.

The chain has TRBV5-1 and TRBJ1-6; D might be TRBD1 (6 bases). The CDR3 runs to 16 residues. V was clipped by 0 bases and J by 8 bases, with 15 bases between them. The germline CDR1 and CDR2 sequences are SGHRS and YFSETQ. CDR3 sequence: CASSLGRGGKDSPLHF. CDR3 nucleotide sequence: TGCGCCAGCAGCTTGGGACGCGGGGGCAAGGATTCACCCCTCCACTTT.

This chain uses TRBV9 with TRBJ2-5, with D uncertain. The germline gives CDR1 SGDLS, CDR2 YYNGEE. The CDR3 runs 14 residues. V dropped 0 bases and J dropped 3 bases, with 9 bases sitting between them. The CDR3 here is CASSVAVAKETQYF. The CDR3 DNA reads TGTGCCAGCAGCGTAGCTGTAGCTAAAGAGACCCAGTACTTC.

The rearrangement links TRBV27 to TRBJ1-1; 12 nucleotides agree with TRBD1. The CDR3 consists of 15 residues. V gave up 1 base and J gave up 6 bases; unmatched junction bases: 3. Germline values: CDR1 MNHEY, CDR2 SMNVEV (reference sequence). The CDR3 reads CASSLLGQGAAEAFF. The CDR3 bases are TGTGCCAGCAGTTTATTGGGACAGGGGGCCGCTGAAGCTTTCTTT.

The chain joins TRBV27 to TRBJ2-5; D perhaps matches TRBD1 (7 bases). The CDR3 length is 14 residues. In germline, CDR1 is MNHEY, CDR2 SMNVEV (reference sequence). Trimming removed 6 bases at V and 2 bases at J, with 13 bases between. CDR3 bases: TGTGCCAGCAGCAGGACAGGAGGGCAAGAGACCCAGTACTTC. It translates to CASSRTGGQETQYF.

The chain combines TRBV7-6 with TRBJ2-1; tentative D call: TRBD2 (6 bases). Germline V CDR1 and CDR2: SGHVS, FNYEAQ. V lost 5 bases to trimming and J lost 0 bases, with 11 bases between them. This CDR3 contains 15 residues. This CDR3 is CASSRDSLSYNEQFF. CDR3 DNA sequence: TGTGCCAGCAGCCGGGACTCCCTCTCCTACAATGAGCAGTTCTTC.

The sample holds a few counts of this clone. The genes are TRBV18 and TRBJ1-2, with 11 bases fitting TRBD1. Per the germline V gene, CDR1 is KGHSH and CDR2 is LQKENI. This CDR3 has 15 amino acids. Unmatched junction bases numbered 4, after V lost 0 bases and J lost 7 bases. The CDR3 nucleotides are TGTGCCAGCTCACCACCTAGGACAGGGGGCCTTGGCTACACCTTC. It encodes CASSPPRTGGLGYTF.

The genes are TRBV6-6 and TRBJ1-2, with 8 bases identical to TRBD1. Germline V lookup: CDR1 MNHNY, CDR2 SVGAGI (reference sequence). Trimming took 7 bases from V and 8 from J; bases not matched to a gene: 15. CDR3 length: 15 amino acids. The CDR3 DNA reads as TGTGCCAGCACCCGACTACCAGGGGGCGCAGAAGGCTACACCTTC. Translated: CASTRLPGGAEGYTF.

The chain recombines TRBV5-1 with TRBJ2-1; D might be TRBD1 (5 bases). This CDR3 has 15 residues. Trimming stripped 4 bases from V and 7 bases from J, with 18 bases between. Per the germline V gene, CDR1 is SGHRS and CDR2 is YFSETQ. The DNA for the CDR3 is TGCGCCAGCAGCCAAGACGGGCAGGGCCGGAATGAGCAGTTCTTC. Translation gives CASSQDGQGRNEQFF.

This chain uses TRBV5-1 with TRBJ2-5, with 8 bases fitting TRBD2. After removal of 5 bases from V and 1 base from J, the junction contained 4 bases not matched to a gene. CDR3 length: 14 amino acids. Germline V gene lookup returns CDR1 SGHRS and CDR2 YFSETQ. CDR3 residues: CASRRRGAQETQYF. The CDR3 DNA reads TGCGCCAGCAGACGGCGGGGGGCCCAAGAGACCCAGTACTTC.

The chain employs TRBV7-9 and TRBJ1-1; 8 positions match TRBD1. Looked up from germline, CDR1 is SEHNR and CDR2 is FQNEAQ (reference sequence). The CDR3 is made up of 15 amino acids. Unmatched junction bases numbered 12, after V lost 5 bases and J lost 7 bases. CDR3 residues: CASSVQGGKGGEAFF. In DNA form, the CDR3 reads TGTGCCAGCAGCGTACAGGGGGGGAAGGGTGGTGAAGCTTTCTTT.